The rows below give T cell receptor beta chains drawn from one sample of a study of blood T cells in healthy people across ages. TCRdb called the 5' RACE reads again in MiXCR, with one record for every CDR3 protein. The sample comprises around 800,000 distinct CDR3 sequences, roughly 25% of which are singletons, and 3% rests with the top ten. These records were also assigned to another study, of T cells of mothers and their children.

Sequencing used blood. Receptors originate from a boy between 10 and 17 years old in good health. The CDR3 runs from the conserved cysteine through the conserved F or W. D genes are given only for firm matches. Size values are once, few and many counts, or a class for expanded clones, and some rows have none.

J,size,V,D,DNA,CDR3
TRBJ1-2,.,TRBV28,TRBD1,TGTGCCAGCAGCCCGGGACAGTCGAGGGGCTACACCTTC,CASSPGQSRGYTF
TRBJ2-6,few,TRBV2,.,TGTGCCAGCAGTGAGGTACTTTCGCACTCTGGGGCCAACGTCCTGACTTTC,CASSEVLSHSGANVLTF
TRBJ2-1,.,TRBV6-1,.,TGCGCCAGCAGTGGTTACTGGCACTCCTACAATGAGCAGTTCTTC,CASSGYWHSYNEQFF
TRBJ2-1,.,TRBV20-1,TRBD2,TGCAGTGCCGGGGGGGCTAGCGGGGACAATGAGCAGTTCTTC,CSAGGASGDNEQFF
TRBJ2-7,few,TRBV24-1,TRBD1,TGCGCCACCAGTTGGGACAGCCTGACCTACGAGCAGTACTTC,CATSWDSLTYEQYF
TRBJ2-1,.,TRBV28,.,TGTGCCAGCAGTCGGGACCGCTTCCCCCGCAGTTACAATGAGCAGTTCTTC,CASSRDRFPRSYNEQFF
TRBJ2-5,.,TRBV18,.,TGTGCCAGCTCACCACGACGGGGGGCCATCGAGACCCAGTACTTC,CASSPRRGAIETQYF
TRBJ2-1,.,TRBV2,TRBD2,TGTGCCAGCTCCGGGACTAGCGGGATTGAGCAGTTCTTC,CASSGTSGIEQFF
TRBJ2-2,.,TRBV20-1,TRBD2,TGCAGTGCTAGAGTGTTAGCGGGAGAGTCCGGGGAGCTGTTTTTT,CSARVLAGESGELFF
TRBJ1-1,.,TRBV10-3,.,TGTGCCATCAGTGAGTCGTTTGTGGGGCCGAACACTGAAGCTTTCTTT,CAISESFVGPNTEAFF
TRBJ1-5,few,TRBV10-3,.,TGTGCCACCAGTGGGGGCCCGGGGCAGCCCCAGCATTTT,CATSGGPGQPQHF
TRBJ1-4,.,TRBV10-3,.,TGTGCCGCGGGGGATGAAAAACTGTTTTTT,CAAGDEKLFF
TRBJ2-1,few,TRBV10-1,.,TGCGCCAGCAGTGAAAGTGGGGGCCTTGACAATGAGCAGTTCTTC,CASSESGGLDNEQFF
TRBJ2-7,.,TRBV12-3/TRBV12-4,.,TGTGCCAGCAGTCCCACATGGCGCTCCTACGAGCAGTACTTC,CASSPTWRSYEQYF
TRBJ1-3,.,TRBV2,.,TGTGCCAGCAGTGAGAGGGTCGGCACCATATATTTT,CASSERVGTIYF
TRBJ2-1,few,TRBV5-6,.,TGTGCCAGCAGCTTCCGGGGCCCTATCAATGAGCAGTTCTTC,CASSFRGPINEQFF
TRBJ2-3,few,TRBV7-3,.,TGTGCCAGCAGCTTAACCGGGAGTGCGGGGCAACTCAGCACAGATACGCAGTATTTT,CASSLTGSAGQLSTDTQYF
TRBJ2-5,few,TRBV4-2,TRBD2,TGTGCCAGCAGCCAGGAACTAGCGGCCCAAGAGACCCAGTACTTC,CASSQELAAQETQYF
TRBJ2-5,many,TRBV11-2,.,TGTGCCAGCAGCTTAACCAGGCCGCAGACCCAGTACTTC,CASSLTRPQTQYF
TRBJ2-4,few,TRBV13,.,TGTGCCAGCAGCTTAAAGGGGGGGCCACAAAACATTCAGTACTTC,CASSLKGGPQNIQYF
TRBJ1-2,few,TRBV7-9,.,TGTGCCAGCAGCCAACAAGCCGGGACGGGAGGATATGGCTACACCTTC,CASSQQAGTGGYGYTF
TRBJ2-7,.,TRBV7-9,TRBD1,TGTGCCAGCAGCCCGCACAGGGGTAACGAGCAGTACTTC,CASSPHRGNEQYF
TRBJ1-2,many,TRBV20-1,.,TGCAGTGCTAAGGGAGGCGCCGGGGACTATGGCTACACCTTC,CSAKGGAGDYGYTF